This T cell receptor (beta chain) was sequenced during a study of T-cell reconstitution after alpha-beta-depleted transplantation in children. The germline CDR1 and CDR2 sequences are MDHEN and SYDVKM. The CDR3 is 14 residues long. Trimming stripped 4 bases from V and 1 base from J, with 10 bases between. TCRbeta library construction was performed incorporating unique molecular identifiers. Using its own MiXCR run on the PCR reads, TCRdb lists one record per CDR3 protein. In the table there are about 500,000 distinct CDR3 sequences, 32% of which are singletons. This clonotype was counted a few times. The chain is built from TRBV28 and TRBJ1-1, with D unclear. This receptor was taken from a human donor who donated a stem cell graft to a child with aplastic anemia. This specimen consisted of PBMCs from the stem cell graft donor, obtained from the stem cell graft. Here the CDR3 DNA reads TGTGCCAGCAGTTACGGACCGACGAACACTGAAGCTTTCTTT. Encoded protein: CASSYGPTNTEAFF.